These 9 T cell receptor beta chains were sequenced from one sample in a study of shared clonotypes between healthy human individuals. The repertoire was sequenced with immunoSEQ multiplex PCR; TCRdb's copy has only in-frame clones and lacks some. The data hold 2,500,000 or so clones, with roughly 90% observed a single time. Sequenced material: naive CD4+ T cells from PBMCs. Subset indicated: CD45RA+ positively selected. These receptors were taken from a man aged 18 to 30 in good health. Some clones in this sample may be carry-over from other donors' samples.

V usage is TRBV2 and J usage is TRBJ2-5; D is undetermined. This CDR3 is 13 amino acids long. The germline V gene has CDR1 SNHLY and CDR2 FYNNEI. V was pared by 5 bases and J by 4 bases, with 11 bases between. Here the CDR3 DNA reads TGTGCCAGCAGTTATGCTGGTCCAGAGACCCAGTACTTC. This encodes CASSYAGPETQYF.

The chain combines TRBV15 with TRBJ1-4; 8 bases are shared with TRBD1. Trimming took 4 bases from V and 2 from J; bases not matched to a gene: 3. This CDR3 spans 15 amino acids. Germline V gene sequence: CDR1 LNHNV, CDR2 YYDKDF (reference sequence). The chain's CDR3 is CATSKNRGTNEKLFF. Here the CDR3 DNA reads TGTGCCACCAGCAAAAACAGGGGGACTAATGAAAAACTGTTTTTT.

A few counts support this clone. CDR3 DNA: TGCGCCACCCGAACAGGGTCGGCTAATGAAAAACTGTTTTTT. Amino acids: CATRTGSANEKLFF. The V call is TRBV5-1, the J call TRBJ1-4; D is perhaps TRBD1 (6 bases). The germline CDR1 and CDR2 sequences are SGHRS and YFSETQ. There are 14 residues in the CDR3. The V and J ends lost 9 bases and 3 bases respectively, with 15 bases between them. Looking up the rest from reference TRBV5-1 and TRBJ1-4 gives the full variable domain: KAGVTQTPRYLIKTRGQQVTLSCSPISGHRSVSWYQQTPGQGLQFLFEYFSETQRNKGNFPGRFSGRQFSNSRSEMNVSTLELGDSALYLCATRTGSANEKLFFGSGTQLSVL.

The chain uses TRBV6-5 and TRBJ2-7; 9 bases map to TRBD2. The V gene's germline CDR1 is MNHEY and CDR2 SVGAGI. CDR3 length: 16 amino acids. Trimming at V came to 4 bases and at J to 5 bases, leaving 12 bases not matched to a gene. The CDR3 loop is CASSSQLAGAVNEQYF. CDR3 DNA: TGTGCCAGCAGTTCCCAACTAGCGGGTGCAGTGAACGAGCAGTACTTC.

The chain has TRBV10-3 and TRBJ1-1; D is perhaps TRBD1 (5 bases). Deletions cut 2 bases from V and 2 bases from J, with 12 bases between. Germline CDR1 ENHRY, CDR2 SYGVKD. This CDR3 contains 15 residues. DNA for the CDR3: TGTGCCATCAGTGAGACTCAGGGCACCAACACTGAAGCTTTCTTT. Translating gives CAISETQGTNTEAFF.

V usage is TRBV28 and J usage is TRBJ2-2; D is undetermined. CDR1 is MDHEN and CDR2 is SYDVKM in the germline V gene. V was trimmed by 9 bases and J by 3 bases, leaving 29 bases between them. This CDR3 is built from 19 residues. CDR3 residues: CASLPHGRKLKPYTGELFF. CDR3 DNA sequence: TGTGCCAGTCTACCCCACGGACGGAAACTAAAACCTTACACCGGGGAGCTGTTTTTT.

The chain carries TRBV19 and TRBJ1-1; unclear D gene. This CDR3 contains 15 residues. The V gene's germline CDR1 is LNHDA and CDR2 SQIVND (reference sequence). V shed 4 bases and J shed 0 bases, with 12 bases lying between them. The CDR3: CASSRSSAMNTEAFF. As DNA, the CDR3 is TGTGCCAGTAGTAGGTCGTCAGCTATGAACACTGAAGCTTTCTTT. The entire variable domain, with the rest obtained from reference TRBV19 and TRBJ1-1, is as follows: DGGITQSPKYLFRKEGQNVTLSCEQNLNHDAMYWYRQDPGQGLRLIYYSQIVNDFQKGDIAEGYSVSREKKESFPLTVTSAQKNPTAFYLCASSRSSAMNTEAFFGQGTRLTVV.

This chain links TRBV18 with TRBJ1-1; D is unclear. This CDR3 region has 13 residues. The germline V gene encodes CDR1 KGHSH and CDR2 LQKENI. Between the trimmed V and J ends, which lost 2 bases and 5 bases, there was a span of 9 bases. DNA of the CDR3: TGTGCCAGCTCACCAAGCTACTCGACTGAAGCTTTCTTT. It is translated as CASSPSYSTEAFF.

The genes are TRBV7-9 and TRBJ2-3, with D hard to call. Trimming took off 1 base at V and 2 bases at J, with 10 bases between the two ends. This CDR3 comprises 15 residues. CDR1 is SEHNR, CDR2 FQNEAQ, per germline (reference sequence). CDR3 region: CASSLGAGITDTQYF. CDR3 bases: TGTGCCAGCAGCTTAGGGGCAGGCATCACAGATACGCAGTATTTT.